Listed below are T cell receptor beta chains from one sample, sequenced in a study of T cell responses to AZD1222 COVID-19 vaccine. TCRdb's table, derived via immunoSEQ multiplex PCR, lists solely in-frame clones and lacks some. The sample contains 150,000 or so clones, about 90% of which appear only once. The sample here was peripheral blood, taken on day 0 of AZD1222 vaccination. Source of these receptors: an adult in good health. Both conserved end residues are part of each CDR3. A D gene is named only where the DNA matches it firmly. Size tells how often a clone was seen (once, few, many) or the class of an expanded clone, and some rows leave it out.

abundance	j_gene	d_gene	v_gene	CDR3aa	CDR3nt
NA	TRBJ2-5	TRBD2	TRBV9	CASSVGSGRSEETQYF	TGTGCCAGCAGCGTAGGCAGCGGGAGGTCGGAAGAGACCCAGTACTTC
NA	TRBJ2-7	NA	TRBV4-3	CASSPGAFGSYEQYF	TGCGCCAGCAGCCCAGGGGCCTTCGGGTCCTACGAGCAGTACTTC
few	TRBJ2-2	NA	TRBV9	CASSVTPTNTGELFF	TGTGCCAGCAGCGTAACACCTACGAACACCGGGGAGCTGTTTTTT
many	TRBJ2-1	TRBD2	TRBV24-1	CATSGREVYNEQFF	TGTGCCACCAGTGGCCGGGAGGTCTACAATGAGCAGTTCTTC
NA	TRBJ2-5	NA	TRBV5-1	CASSPVGQSVETQYF	TGCGCCAGCAGCCCTGTAGGACAGTCCGTGGAGACCCAGTACTTC
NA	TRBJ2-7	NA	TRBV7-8	CASSLTIGEQYF	TGTGCCAGCAGCCTCACTATAGGCGAGCAGTACTTC
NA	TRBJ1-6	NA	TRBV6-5	CASSYSGRNSPLHF	TGTGCCAGCAGTTACTCGGGTAGAAATTCACCCCTCCACTTT
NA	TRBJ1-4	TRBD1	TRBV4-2	CASSPGQGRNEKLFF	TGTGCCAGCAGCCCCGGACAGGGAAGGAATGAAAAACTGTTTTTT
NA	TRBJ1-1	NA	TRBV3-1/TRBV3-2	CASSQDSGGDTEAFF	TGTGCCAGCAGCCAAGACTCTGGGGGTGACACTGAAGCTTTCTTT
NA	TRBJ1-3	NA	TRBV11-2	CASSPLAGNTIYF	TGTGCCAGCAGTCCCTTGGCCGGAAACACCATATATTTT
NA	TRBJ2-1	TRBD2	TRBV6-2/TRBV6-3	CASSLSGGSHNEQFF	TGTGCCAGCAGCCTTTCGGGCGGGAGCCACAATGAGCAGTTCTTC
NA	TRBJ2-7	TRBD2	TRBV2	CASSEAEGLAFYEQYF	TGTGCCAGCAGTGAAGCGGAGGGACTAGCCTTCTACGAGCAGTACTTC
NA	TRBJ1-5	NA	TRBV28	CASTPGGQPQHF	TGTGCCAGCACTCCCGGGGGTCAGCCCCAGCATTTT
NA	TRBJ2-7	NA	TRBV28	CASSSLRQGLSYEQYF	TGTGCCAGCAGTTCCCTCAGACAGGGACTCTCCTACGAGCAGTACTTC
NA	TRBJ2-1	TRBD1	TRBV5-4	CASSSRTGSYNEQFF	TGTGCCAGCAGCAGCAGGACAGGATCCTACAATGAGCAGTTCTTC
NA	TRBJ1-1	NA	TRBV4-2	CASSQMNTEAFF	TGTGCCAGCAGCCAGATGAACACTGAAGCTTTCTTT
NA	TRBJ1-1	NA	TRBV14	CASSQVGLNTEAFF	TGTGCCAGCAGCCAGGTGGGGCTGAACACTGAAGCTTTCTTT
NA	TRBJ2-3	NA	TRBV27	CASRVQRTSTDTQYF	TGTGCCAGCAGGGTTCAAAGGACTAGCACAGATACGCAGTATTTT
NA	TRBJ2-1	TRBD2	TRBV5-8	CANPGLAGVGEQFF	TGTGCCAACCCGGGACTAGCGGGAGTAGGTGAGCAGTTCTTC
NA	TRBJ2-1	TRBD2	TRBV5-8	CASSLEGTSGSGNEQFF	TGTGCCAGCAGCTTGGAGGGGACTAGCGGGAGCGGTAATGAGCAGTTCTTC
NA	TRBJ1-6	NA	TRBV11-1	CASSYDSRSYNSPLHF	TGTGCCAGCAGCTACGACAGTCGCTCCTATAATTCACCCCTCCACTTT
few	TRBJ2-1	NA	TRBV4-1	CASSQVSSPGGKRNEQFF	TGCGCCAGCAGCCAAGTAAGCTCCCCAGGGGGGAAGAGGAATGAGCAGTTCTTC
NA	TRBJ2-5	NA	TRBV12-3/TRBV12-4	CASSLQETQYF	TGTGCCAGCAGTCTTCAAGAGACCCAGTACTTC
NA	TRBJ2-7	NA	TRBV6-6	CASSYSERRSYEQYF	TGTGCCAGCAGTTACTCTGAGAGGAGGTCCTACGAGCAGTACTTC
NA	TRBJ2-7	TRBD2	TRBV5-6	CASSLGTSNYEQYF	TGTGCCAGCAGCTTGGGGACTAGCAACTACGAGCAGTACTTC
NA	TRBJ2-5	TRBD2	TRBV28	CASRPTSASQETQYF	TGTGCCAGCAGACCTACTAGCGCTAGCCAAGAGACCCAGTACTTC
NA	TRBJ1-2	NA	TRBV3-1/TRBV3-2	CASSQITYAEGYTF	TGTGCCAGCAGCCAAATTACCTACGCGGAAGGCTACACCTTC
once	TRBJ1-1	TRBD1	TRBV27	CASRTFIWDSEKNTEAFF	TGTGCCAGCAGGACTTTTATATGGGACAGCGAAAAGAACACTGAAGCTTTCTTT
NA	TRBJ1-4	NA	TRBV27	CASSGRVTGEKLFF	TGTGCCAGCAGTGGCAGGGTAACGGGTGAAAAACTGTTTTTT
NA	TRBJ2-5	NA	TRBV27	CASSFDSMGTQYF	TGTGCCAGCAGTTTCGACTCGATGGGGACCCAGTACTTC
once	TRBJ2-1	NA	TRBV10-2	CASAPGVARNEQFF	TGCGCCAGCGCTCCGGGTGTAGCACGCAATGAGCAGTTCTTC
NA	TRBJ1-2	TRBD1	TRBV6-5	CASSTPGQGNYGYTF	TGTGCCAGCAGTACGCCGGGACAGGGAAACTATGGCTACACCTTT
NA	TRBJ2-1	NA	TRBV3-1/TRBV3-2	CASSPQRSYNEQFF	TGTGCCAGCAGCCCACAGCGGAGCTACAATGAGCAGTTCTTC
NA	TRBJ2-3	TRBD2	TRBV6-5	CASSYSGTTSTDTQYF	TGTGCCAGCAGTTACTCGGGGACTACTAGCACAGATACGCAGTATTTT
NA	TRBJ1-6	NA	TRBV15	CATSYPNSPLHF	TGTGCCACCAGCTACCCTAATTCACCCCTCCACTTT
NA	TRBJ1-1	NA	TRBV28	CASSPAGATNTEAFF	TGTGCCAGCAGTCCAGCAGGGGCTACGAACACTGAAGCTTTCTTT
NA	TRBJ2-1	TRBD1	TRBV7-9	CASSPRTGKGEQFF	TGTGCCAGCAGCCCCCGGACAGGGAAGGGTGAGCAGTTCTTC
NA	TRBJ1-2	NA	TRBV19	CASSIGALRAGGFVGYTF	TGTGCCAGTAGTATAGGCGCCCTAAGGGCGGGAGGCTTCGTTGGCTACACCTTC
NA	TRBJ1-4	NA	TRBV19	CASLDSDNEKLFF	TGTGCCAGCTTAGACAGTGATAATGAAAAACTGTTTTTT
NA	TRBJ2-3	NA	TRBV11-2	CASSPSTSTDTQYF	TGTGCCAGCAGCCCTTCCACTAGCACAGATACGCAGTATTTT
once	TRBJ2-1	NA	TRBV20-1	CSGSSYNEQFF	TGCAGCGGTAGCTCCTACAATGAGCAGTTCTTC
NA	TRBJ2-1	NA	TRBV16	CASSQSLGSSYNEQFF	TGTGCCAGCAGCCAATCCCTCGGGAGCTCCTACAATGAGCAGTTCTTC
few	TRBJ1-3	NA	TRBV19	CASSRTVSGNTIYF	TGTGCCAGTAGTCGGACAGTCTCTGGAAACACCATATATTTT
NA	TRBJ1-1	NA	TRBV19	CASSMTGGLNTEAFF	TGTGCCAGTAGTATGACTGGGGGGTTGAACACTGAAGCTTTCTTT
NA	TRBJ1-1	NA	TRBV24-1	CATSAVRRMNAEAFF	TGTGCCACCAGTGCTGTAAGACGCATGAACGCTGAAGCTTTCTTT
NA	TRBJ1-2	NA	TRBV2	CASSVQGLGGYTF	TGTGCCAGCAGTGTTCAGGGGCTGGGGGGCTACACCTTC
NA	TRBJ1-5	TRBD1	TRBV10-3	CAISRQGQPQHF	TGTGCCATCAGTCGACAGGGCCAGCCCCAGCATTTT
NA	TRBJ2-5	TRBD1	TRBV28	CASSPPGQGGIETQYF	TGTGCCAGCAGTCCTCCGGGACAGGGAGGTATAGAGACCCAGTACTTC
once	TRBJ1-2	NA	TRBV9	CASSAEQGSGYTF	TGTGCCAGCAGCGCAGAACAGGGTTCGGGCTACACCTTC
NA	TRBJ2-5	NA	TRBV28	CASSLPQETQYF	TGTGCCAGCAGTTTACCCCAAGAGACCCAGTACTTC